Shown below are 23 T cell receptor beta chains from a single sample sequenced in a study of PD-L1 blockade in urothelial cancer. Generated by immunoSEQ multiplex PCR, the TCRdb table keeps only in-frame clones and is missing some. The table has some 30,000 clones, approximately 86% seen once. Sequenced material: PBMCs, taken around atezolizumab (anti-PD-L1) treatment. Receptors originate from a man between 50 and 59 years old with urothelial cancer.

This clone was seen a few times. The V and J genes are TRBV9 and TRBJ2-3; TRBD2 agrees at 12 bases. Per germline, CDR1 SGDLS and CDR2 YYNGEE. CDR3 length: 15 residues. Trimming removed 0 bases from V and 4 bases from J; junction bases left unmatched: 0. As DNA, the CDR3 is TGTGCCAGCAGCGTAGGGACTAGCGGGGCAGATACGCAGTATTTT. Its translation is CASSVGTSGADTQYF. Variable domain in full (rest from reference TRBV9 and TRBJ2-3): DSGVTQTPKHLITATGQRVTLRCSPRSGDLSVYWYQQSLDQGLQFLIQYYNGEERAKGNILERFSAQQFPDLHSELNLSSLELGDSALYFCASSVGTSGADTQYFGPGTRLTVL.

The genes are TRBV29-1 and TRBJ2-1; 9 nucleotides agree with TRBD1. V dropped 5 bases and J dropped 6; count of bases not matched to a gene: 14. From germline, CDR1 is SQVTM and CDR2 ANQGSEA. The length of the CDR3 is 16 residues. The CDR3 DNA sequence: TGCAGCGTTACCGGGACAGGGCCATCTTGGGTCAATGAGCAGTTCTTC. Residues: CSVTGTGPSWVNEQFF.

The chain combines TRBV2 with TRBJ2-2, with 13 bases fitting TRBD2. Germline-derived CDR1 and CDR2 are SNHLY and FYNNEI. With 2 bases clipped from V and 3 bases from J, the junction kept 12 bases outside the gene matches. The CDR3 extends over 20 amino acids. CDR3 amino acids: CASSERTSGGLTIHTGELFF. CDR3 sequence (DNA): TGTGCCAGCAGTGAAAGGACTAGCGGGGGCCTCACGATACACACCGGGGAGCTGTTTTTT.

The chain couples TRBV11-2 to TRBJ2-3; TRBD1 matches 7 bases. The CDR3 spans 17 residues. J gave up 0 bases and V 2 bases, and 8 bases lay outside the gene matches. Germline V gives CDR1 SGHAT, CDR2 FQNNGV. The CDR3 region has the DNA TGTGCCAGCAGCTTAAGGACAGGAATCTCTAGCACAGATACGCAGTATTTT. This codes for CASSLRTGISSTDTQYF.

This clone has just a few counts. The chain carries TRBV5-1 and TRBJ1-6, with 7 bases aligning to TRBD1. Germline-derived CDR1 and CDR2 are SGHRS and YFSETQ. J was trimmed by 3 bases and V by 4 bases; bases with no gene match: 16. The CDR3 consists of 19 residues. CDR3 DNA: TGCGCCAGCAGCCCTAAGGGGCGCCAGGGGGAGATCTATAATTCACCCCTCCACTTT. Amino acid sequence: CASSPKGRQGEIYNSPLHF.

The chain recombines TRBV30 with TRBJ2-1; 10 bases line up with TRBD1. J gave up 7 bases and V 4 bases, and 10 bases lay outside the gene matches. The V gene's germline CDR1 is GTSNPN and CDR2 SVGIG (reference sequence). The CDR3 has 15 residues. The DNA of the CDR3 is TGTGCCTGGACGGGACAGGGGTTCATCAATAATGAGCAGTTCTTC. Translated: CAWTGQGFINNEQFF.

The chain joins TRBV23-1 to TRBJ2-2, with D possibly matching TRBD2 (5 bases). TRBV23-1 is an open reading frame whose function is uncertain. The CDR3 is made up of 15 amino acids. V was cut by 8 bases and J by 3 bases, with 16 bases left in between. The CDR3 region has the DNA TGCGCCAGCTTAGGCGGGTGCCGCGACACCGGGGAGCTGTTTTTT. Protein: CASLGGCRDTGELFF.

The chain joins TRBV11-2 to TRBJ2-1; TRBD2 matches 12 bases. The germline V gene has CDR1 SGHAT and CDR2 FQNNGV. This CDR3 has 16 amino acids. The ends lost 0 bases at V and 10 bases at J; junction bases unmatched: 7. The CDR3 protein is CASSLDPLAGGREQFF. The DNA of the CDR3 is TGTGCCAGCAGCTTAGATCCCCTAGCGGGGGGGCGCGAGCAGTTCTTC.

The chain employs TRBV2 and TRBJ1-2, with 9 nucleotides matching TRBD1. The CDR3 has 12 residues. V lost 9 bases, J lost 6 bases, and 5 bases stayed unmatched. The germline V gene encodes CDR1 SNHLY and CDR2 FYNNEI. The CDR3: CARRTGDNGYTF. DNA for the CDR3: TGTGCCAGGAGGACAGGGGACAATGGCTACACCTTC.

This clone was observed a single time. The CDR3 loop is CASSSPEGGDYGYTF. For the CDR3, the DNA is TGTGCCAGCAGCTCCCCAGAGGGAGGGGACTATGGCTACACCTTC. The chain links TRBV7-6 to TRBJ1-2; TRBD1 is a possible D gene (5 bases). The CDR3 sequence is 15 residues long. The ends were cut back, 4 bases at V and 3 bases at J, with 15 bases in the middle. CDR1 SGHVS and CDR2 FNYEAQ come from the germline V gene. Full variable domain (remainder filled in from reference TRBV7-6 and TRBJ1-2): GAGVSQSPRYKVTKRGQDVALRCDPISGHVSLYWYRQALGQGPEFLTYFNYEAQQDKSGLPNDRFSAERPEGSISTLTIQRTEQRDSAMYRCASSSPEGGDYGYTFGSGTRLTVV.

This clone has just a few counts. The V call is TRBV21-1, the J call TRBJ2-2; the table names TRBD1, a call not compared with the DNA. TRBV21-1 is termed a pseudogene. This CDR3 has 14 amino acids. The CDR3 region is CASSPRDITGELFF. Here the CDR3 DNA reads TGTGCCAGCAGCCCCCGGGACATAACCGGGGAGCTGTTTTTT.

The J gene is TRBJ1-1, the V gene TRBV7-8; D might be TRBD1 (5 bases). Trimming removed 0 bases at V and 5 bases at J, with 13 bases between. CDR3 length: 15 residues. CDR1 is SGHVS, CDR2 FQNEAQ, per germline. The CDR3 here is CASSLAWRGRTEAFF. The CDR3 DNA reads TGTGCCAGCAGCTTAGCGTGGAGGGGCAGGACTGAAGCTTTCTTT.

The chain recombines TRBV11-2 with TRBJ1-3; D is uncertain. In germline, CDR1 is SGHAT, CDR2 FQNNGV. Between the trimmed V and J ends, which lost 5 bases and 0 bases, there was a span of 14 bases. The CDR3 length is 16 residues. This CDR3 reads CASSPRGRFSGNTIYF. CDR3 coding DNA: TGTGCCAGCAGCCCCCGAGGCCGGTTCTCTGGAAACACCATATATTTT.

V is TRBV5-1 and J is TRBJ1-1, with TRBD1 matching over 11 bases. Germline CDR1 SGHRS, CDR2 YFSETQ. The junction had 6 bases not matched to a gene; V was cut back by 4 bases and J by 10 bases. The length of the CDR3 is 13 residues. The CDR3 bases are TGCGCCAGCAGCCCCTCCGGGACAGGGGGAGCTTTCTTT. The encoded protein is CASSPSGTGGAFF.

V usage is TRBV23-1 and J usage is TRBJ2-7; possibly TRBD2 for D (6 bases). TRBV23-1 is sorted into the ORF group, with uncertain function. The CDR3 loop spans 16 amino acids. With 0 bases removed from V and 0 bases from J, the gap between germline ends came to 12 bases. DNA of the CDR3: TGCGCCAGCAGTCAATCCTGCCCCGGGGGCTCCTACGAGCAGTACTTC. Encoded protein: CASSQSCPGGSYEQYF.

This chain connects TRBV7-8 to TRBJ2-5; TRBD2 matches 8 bases. The J call may be in error: the DNA end matches TRBJ2-7 better. The CDR3 loop spans 14 amino acids. Per the germline V gene, CDR1 is SGHVS and CDR2 is FQNEAQ. CDR3 loop: CASSPAGLGYEQYF. The CDR3 nucleotides are TGTGCCAGCAGCCCGGCGGGACTAGGGTACGAGCAGTACTTC.

In nucleotides, the CDR3 is TGTGCCAGCTCACCTGGCACTAGCGGGAGGGATTACGAGCAGTACTTC. Translated: CASSPGTSGRDYEQYF. The chain is built from TRBV18 and TRBJ2-7; 13 nucleotides match TRBD2. V dropped 3 bases and J dropped 4; count of bases not matched to a gene: 6. CDR3 length: 16 residues. Germline assignment: CDR1 KGHSH and CDR2 LQKENI.

This clone was recorded once. One end of the junction fails to match germline, which may point to a read error. The V gene is TRBV7-7, the J gene TRBJ2-2, with TRBD1 matching over 10 bases. CDR1 is SSHAT and CDR2 is FNYEAQ in the germline V gene (reference sequence). This CDR3 is 18 amino acids long. This CDR3 is CASSPWTGGYSDTGELFF. CDR3 sequence (DNA): TGTGCTAGCAGCCCCTGGACAGGGGGTTACAGTGACACCGGGGAGCTGTTTTTT.

The chain carries TRBV5-1 and TRBJ2-5, with 9 bases matching TRBD1. The V gene end was trimmed by 3 bases and the J gene end by 5 bases; junction bases not matched to a gene: 5. This CDR3 region has 14 residues. Germline CDR1 SGHRS, CDR2 YFSETQ. CDR3 coding DNA: TGCGCCAGCAGCTCCGGGACAGGGAAGGAGACCCAGTACTTC. Its translation is CASSSGTGKETQYF. The variable domain in full, with the rest retrieved from reference TRBV5-1 and TRBJ2-5, is KAGVTQTPRYLIKTRGQQVTLSCSPISGHRSVSWYQQTPGQGLQFLFEYFSETQRNKGNFPGRFSGRQFSNSRSEMNVSTLELGDSALYLCASSSGTGKETQYFGPGTRLLVL.

The chain links TRBV14 to TRBJ2-7, with 9 nucleotides matching TRBD1. Germline loops: CDR1 SGHDN, CDR2 FVKESK. The V and J ends lost 0 bases and 4 bases, in that order; junction bases with no gene match: 7. This CDR3 has 16 amino acids. The CDR3 bases are TGTGCCAGCAGCCAAGATGGTAGACAGGGGGAGTACGAGCAGTACTTC. Its translation: CASSQDGRQGEYEQYF.

The CDR3, as DNA: TGTGCCATCAGTGAGGGGGCCTCTGGAAACACCATATATTTT. Translating it yields CAISEGASGNTIYF. The rearrangement joins TRBV10-3 to TRBJ1-3; perhaps TRBD1 as D (5 bases). The V gene lost 2 bases and the J gene lost 0 bases, with 5 bases spanning the gap. Germline CDR1 is ENHRY and CDR2 is SYGVKD. The CDR3 has 14 residues.

The chain uses TRBV6-1 and TRBJ2-7, with 8 bases fitting TRBD1. V shed 3 bases and J 6 bases; nucleotides not matched to a gene: 7. This CDR3 region has 14 residues. In germline, CDR1 is MNHNS, CDR2 SASEGT. The CDR3 is CASSDPTGVPEQYF. In nucleotides, the CDR3 is TGTGCCAGCAGTGACCCGACAGGGGTCCCCGAGCAGTACTTC.

The gene calls are TRBV19 and TRBJ1-1; 10 bases are a match to TRBD1. V dropped 4 bases and J dropped 4; count of bases not matched to a gene: 6. CDR3 size: 15 residues. CDR1 is LNHDA and CDR2 is SQIVND in the germline V gene (reference sequence). The CDR3: CASSRQGAQGTEAFF. The CDR3 DNA is TGTGCCAGTAGTAGACAGGGGGCGCAGGGCACTGAAGCTTTCTTT.